One and the same sample provided the 8 T cell receptor beta chains below, sequenced in a study of molecular identifiers for immune sequencing clone quantification. TCRdb used MiXCR to reprocess the PCR reads, holding one entry per CDR3 protein. The sample holds 460,000 or so distinct CDR3 sequences; about 21% are singletons and the top ten take approximately 0.84%. Sequenced sample: naive CD8+ T cells from blood, with Jurkat cell RNA spiked in. Subset: FACS-sorted CD8+CD4-CCR7+CD45RA+ naive T cells. All receptors derive from a human donor in good health. Some libraries in this study had Jurkat cell RNA spiked in.

This clonotype showed up just a few times. The chain combines TRBV13 with TRBJ2-1, with D maybe TRBD2 (5 bases). Germline V CDR1 and CDR2: PRHDT, FYEKMQ (reference sequence). CDR3 length: 12 residues. With 2 bases removed from V and 9 bases from J, the gap between germline ends came to 8 bases. The CDR3 bases are TGTGCCAGCAGCTTATACAGCGGTGAGCAGTTCTTC. Translation gives CASSLYSGEQFF.

This clonotype was seen at least ten times. The V call is TRBV4-1, the J call TRBJ2-3; D is perhaps TRBD1 (5 bases). The V gene lost 4 bases and the J gene lost 0 bases, with 17 bases spanning the gap. CDR1 is MGHRA, CDR2 YSYEKL, per germline. The CDR3 covers 17 residues. CDR3 sequence reads: CASSPAKDRASTDTQYF. CDR3 nucleotide sequence: TGCGCCAGCAGCCCAGCTAAAGACAGAGCTAGCACAGATACGCAGTATTTT.

As to this clonotype: A much larger clone sits a single nucleotide away, making a read error possible. The chain uses TRBV27 and TRBJ1-5, with D unclear. CDR1 is MNHEY and CDR2 is SMNVEV in the germline V gene (reference sequence). The CDR3 is made up of 12 amino acids. For the CDR3, the DNA is TGTGCCGGCAGTTTATCGGGACAGCCCCAGCATTTT. Its translation is CAGSLSGQPQHF.

In its sample, this clonotype was seen a few times. The rearrangement uses TRBV20-1 and TRBJ2-3; D perhaps matches TRBD1 (6 bases). The CDR3 covers 15 residues. The V gene lost 5 bases and the J gene lost 6 bases, with 21 bases spanning the gap. The germline gives CDR1 DFQATT, CDR2 SNEGSKA (reference sequence). CDR3 amino acids: CSAPQGGLGFDTQYF. The CDR3 coding sequence is TGCAGTGCTCCCCAAGGGGGTCTGGGGTTTGATACGCAGTATTTT.

Note on this clonotype: A read error may be the cause here, since a much bigger clone is one base away. V and J are TRBV3-1 and TRBJ1-1; D is ambiguous. This CDR3 comprises 14 residues. The germline CDR1 and CDR2 sequences are LGHDT and YNNKEL (reference sequence). V lost 8 bases to trimming and J lost 2 bases, with 15 bases between them. The CDR3 DNA follows: TGTGCCAGCGGCCCCACGGTCCAAAACACTGAAGCTTTCTTT. Residues: CASGPTVQNTEAFF.

In regard to this clonotype: At one of its ends the junction is not consistent with the germline gene, which may arise from a read error. This rearrangement joins TRBV2 to TRBJ2-3, with TRBD2 matching over 11 bases. This CDR3 is built from 16 residues. CDR1 and CDR2 from the germline V gene are SNHLY and FYNNEI. Written as DNA, the CDR3 is TGTGCCAGCAGTGACGGGACTAGCGGTTCCACAGATACGCGGTATTTT. It codes for CASSDGTSGSTDTRYF.

The chain couples TRBV6-5 to TRBJ2-5; tentative D call: TRBD2 (5 bases). The CDR3 sequence is 11 residues long. The germline V gene encodes CDR1 MNHEY and CDR2 SVGAGI. Trimming cost V 7 bases and J 7 bases, with 10 bases left between them. This CDR3 is CASTSGGTQYF. CDR3 nucleotides: TGTGCCAGCACCTCCGGAGGGACCCAGTACTTC.

This rearrangement joins TRBV7-2 to TRBJ2-5; 8 nucleotides match TRBD2. The CDR3 is made up of 15 amino acids. Germline V gives CDR1 SGHTA, CDR2 FQGNSA. After removal of 4 bases from V and 5 bases from J, the junction contained 9 bases not matched to a gene. The DNA for the CDR3 is TGTGCCAGCAGCTATACGGCGGGGGGTAGTGAGACCCAGTACTTC. As protein: CASSYTAGGSETQYF.